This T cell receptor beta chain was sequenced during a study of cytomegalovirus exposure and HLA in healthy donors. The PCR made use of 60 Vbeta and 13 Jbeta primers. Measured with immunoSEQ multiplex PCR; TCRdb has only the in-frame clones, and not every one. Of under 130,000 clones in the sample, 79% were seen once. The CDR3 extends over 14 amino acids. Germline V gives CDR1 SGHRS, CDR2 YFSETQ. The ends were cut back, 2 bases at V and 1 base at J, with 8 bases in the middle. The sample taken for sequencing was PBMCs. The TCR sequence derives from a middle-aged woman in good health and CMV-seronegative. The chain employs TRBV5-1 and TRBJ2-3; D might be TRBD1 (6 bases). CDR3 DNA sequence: TGCGCCAGCAGCTTTTCAGGGGGCACAGATACGCAGTATTTT. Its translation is CASSFSGGTDTQYF.